This T cell receptor beta chain was captured by sequencing in a study of shared T cell receptors in the human thymus. This table comes from immunoSEQ multiplex PCR, and its TCRdb copy is limited to in-frame clones, with some not included. The sample yields under 700,000 clones, 75% to 80% seen once. Germline V gene sequence: CDR1 GTSNPN, CDR2 SVGIG (reference sequence). V lost 1 base, J lost 2 bases, and 12 bases stayed unmatched. The CDR3 loop spans 18 amino acids. The sample was also linked to a second study, of human thymus T cells. That report adds: Samples came from healthy Finnish infants during open corrective cardiac surgery. In corrective heart surgery, resections were taken, and these provided the thymus tissue. Apparent bias marked the V and J gene usage of thymic and blood repertoires.

V is TRBV30 and J is TRBJ2-7; 12 positions agree with TRBD2. The sequence came from a boy under three years old with a congenital heart defect. Sequencing was performed on thymocytes. The CDR3 is CAWSAASGREFRAYEQYF. CDR3 sequence (DNA): TGTGCCTGGAGTGCGGCTAGCGGGAGGGAGTTTAGGGCCTACGAGCAGTACTTC.